This T cell receptor (beta chain) was identified during a study of T-cell reconstitution after alpha-beta-depleted transplantation in children. Study-wide results and caveats: About two months after transplant, alpha-beta T cells reportedly came from several hundred expanded graft clones. T-cell counts and diversity at one year post-transplant came mainly from newly produced T cells.

This clonotype was recorded a few times. Its antigen is currently unknown. Construction of the TCRbeta library involved unique molecular identifiers. TCRdb reprocessed the PCR reads via MiXCR and lists one record per CDR3 protein. The sample holds around 300,000 distinct CDR3 sequences, less than 9.5% seen once. The germline V gene encodes CDR1 DFQATT and CDR2 SNEGSKA (reference sequence). Trimming removed 6 bases from V and 7 bases from J, with 15 bases in between. This CDR3 is 13 amino acids long. This sequence originates from a female patient between 2 and 15 years old who had a stem cell transplant for Fanconi anemia, so the T cells may come from the graft donor. This rearrangement joins TRBV20-1 to TRBJ2-2; D is unclear. Sequencing was performed on peripheral blood, taken 360 days after TCRalphabeta/CD19-depleted stem cell transplant. CDR3 residues: CSAVLRANGELFF. The CDR3 DNA sequence: TGCAGTGCGGTACTTAGGGCGAACGGGGAGCTGTTTTTT.